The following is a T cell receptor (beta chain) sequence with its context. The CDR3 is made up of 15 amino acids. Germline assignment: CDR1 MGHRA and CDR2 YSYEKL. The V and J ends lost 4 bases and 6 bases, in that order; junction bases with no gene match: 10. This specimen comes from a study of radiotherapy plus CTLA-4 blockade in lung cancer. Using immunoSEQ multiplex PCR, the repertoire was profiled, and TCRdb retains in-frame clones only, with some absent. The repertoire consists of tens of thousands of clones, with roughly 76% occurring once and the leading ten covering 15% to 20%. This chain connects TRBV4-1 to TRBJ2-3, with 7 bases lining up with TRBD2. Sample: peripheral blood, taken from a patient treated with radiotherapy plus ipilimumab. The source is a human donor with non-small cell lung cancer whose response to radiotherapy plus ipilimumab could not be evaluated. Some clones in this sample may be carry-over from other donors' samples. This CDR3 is CASSPDGLGADTQYF. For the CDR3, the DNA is TGCGCCAGCAGCCCAGACGGACTAGGTGCCGATACGCAGTATTTT.